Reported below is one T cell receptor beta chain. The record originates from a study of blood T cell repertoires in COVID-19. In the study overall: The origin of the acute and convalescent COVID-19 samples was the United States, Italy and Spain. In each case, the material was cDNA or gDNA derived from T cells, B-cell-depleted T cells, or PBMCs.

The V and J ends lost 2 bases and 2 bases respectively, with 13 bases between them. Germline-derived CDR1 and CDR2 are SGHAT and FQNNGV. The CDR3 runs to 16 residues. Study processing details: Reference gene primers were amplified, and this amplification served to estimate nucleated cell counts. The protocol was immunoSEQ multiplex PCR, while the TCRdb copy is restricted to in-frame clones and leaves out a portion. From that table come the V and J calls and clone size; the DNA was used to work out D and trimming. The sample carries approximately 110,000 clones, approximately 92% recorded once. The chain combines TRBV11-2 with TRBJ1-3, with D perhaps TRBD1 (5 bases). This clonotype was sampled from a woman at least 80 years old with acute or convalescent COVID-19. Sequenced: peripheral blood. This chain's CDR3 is CASSLWGSTTGNTIYF. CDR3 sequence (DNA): TGTGCCAGCAGCTTATGGGGCAGCACGACTGGAAACACCATATATTTT.